Listed below are T cell receptor beta chains from one sample, sequenced in a study of blood T cell repertoires in COVID-19. Profiling relied on immunoSEQ multiplex PCR, and the TCRdb table lists in-frame clones only, not all of them. Seen here are 30,000 or so clones, roughly 80% observed once, and the top ten hold approximately 4%. The specimen sequenced was peripheral blood. Source of these receptors: a man over 45 with acute or convalescent COVID-19. Both conserved end residues are part of each CDR3. The D gene is left open where the match is weak. Size tells how often a clone was seen (once, few, many) or the class of an expanded clone, and some rows leave it out.

cdr3_aa,cdr3_nt,v_call,d_call,j_call,clone_size
CASSLRRTGLSYEQYF,TGTGCCAGCAGCTTACGACGGACAGGGCTTTCCTACGAGCAGTACTTC,TRBV11-2,TRBD1,TRBJ2-7,.
CATAWSSSYEQYF,TGTGCCACCGCCTGGTCGAGCTCCTACGAGCAGTACTTC,TRBV6-5,.,TRBJ2-7,.
CASSHRAGNTIYF,TGTGCCAGCAGTCACCGGGCTGGAAACACCATATATTTT,TRBV6-6,.,TRBJ1-3,.
CASSLGRVETQYF,TGTGCCAGCAGTTTAGGCAGGGTAGAGACCCAGTACTTC,TRBV12-3/TRBV12-4,.,TRBJ2-5,.
CAISGDRPQETQYF,TGTGCCATCAGTGGTGACAGACCTCAAGAGACCCAGTACTTC,TRBV10-3,.,TRBJ2-5,.
CASSVSVSIRTDTQYF,TGTGCCAGCAGTGTCTCCGTTTCCATCAGGACAGATACGCAGTATTTT,TRBV27,.,TRBJ2-3,.
CASSVDTNYEQYF,TGTGCCAGCAGCGTCGACACGAACTACGAGCAGTACTTC,TRBV9,.,TRBJ2-7,.
CASSQSERNGELFF,TGTGCCAGCAGCCAAAGTGAGAGGAACGGGGAGCTGTTTTTT,TRBV3-1/TRBV3-2,.,TRBJ2-2,few
CASSQVPLPTDTQYF,TGTGCCAGCAGCCAAGTCCCACTGCCCACAGATACGCAGTATTTT,TRBV3-1/TRBV3-2,.,TRBJ2-3,.
CASSVDDRVGYGYTF,TGTGCCAGCAGCGTAGACGACAGGGTAGGGTATGGCTACACCTTC,TRBV9,TRBD1,TRBJ1-2,once
CSVVVDGYTF,TGCAGCGTTGTAGTTGATGGCTACACCTTC,TRBV29-1,.,TRBJ1-2,.
CASSQDPRAHLYNQPQHF,TGTGCCAGCAGCCAAGACCCCAGGGCTCACTTATACAATCAGCCCCAGCATTTT,TRBV3-1/TRBV3-2,.,TRBJ1-5,few
CASTLEAGGTYNEQFF,TGTGCCAGCACTCTCGAAGCGGGAGGTACATACAATGAGCAGTTCTTC,TRBV7-9,TRBD2,TRBJ2-1,.
CASSLYRDSEQFF,TGCGCCAGCAGCTTGTACAGGGATAGTGAGCAGTTCTTC,TRBV5-1,.,TRBJ2-1,.
CASSQQGAGNTEAFF,TGTGCCAGCAGCCAACAGGGGGCAGGGAACACTGAAGCTTTCTTT,TRBV3-1/TRBV3-2,TRBD1,TRBJ1-1,few
CASSLTRQVSGNTIYF,TGTGCCAGCAGCCTAACGCGACAGGTCTCTGGAAACACCATATATTTT,TRBV7-9,.,TRBJ1-3,.
CASSLSGERGETQYF,TGTGCCAGCAGCTTGTCAGGGGAGCGGGGAGAGACCCAGTACTTC,TRBV5-8,.,TRBJ2-5,.
CASSQSGTGFYGYTF,TGTGCCAGCAGCCAATCGGGGACAGGCTTCTATGGCTACACCTTC,TRBV16,TRBD1,TRBJ1-2,.
CASSHPGVVYEQYF,TGTGCCAGCAGCCATCCAGGGGTGGTCTACGAGCAGTACTTC,TRBV14,.,TRBJ2-7,.
CASSRDGGYNSPLHF,TGTGCCAGCAGCAGGGACGGTGGTTATAATTCACCCCTCCACTTT,TRBV7-9,.,TRBJ1-6,.
CASSPLLGYTF,TGTGCCAGCAGCCCCCTCCTTGGCTACACCTTC,TRBV12-1,.,TRBJ1-2,.
CSVVGTDSYNEQFF,TGCAGCGTTGTGGGGACAGACTCCTACAATGAGCAGTTCTTC,TRBV29-1,TRBD1,TRBJ2-1,.
CASSARGGYNEQFF,TGTGCCAGCAGTGCGCGGGGGGGGTACAATGAGCAGTTCTTC,TRBV27,TRBD2,TRBJ2-1,.
CASSGEHAGDEQFF,TGCGCCAGCAGCGGCGAACACGCGGGGGATGAGCAGTTCTTC,TRBV5-1,TRBD2,TRBJ2-1,.
CASRATGNQPQHF,TGTGCCAGTAGGGCGACGGGGAATCAGCCCCAGCATTTT,TRBV19,.,TRBJ1-5,few
CASSKERTQETQYF,TGTGCCAGCAGCAAAGAGCGCACCCAAGAGACCCAGTACTTC,TRBV21-1,.,TRBJ2-5,.
CASSVSGQGGPKSTIYF,TGTGCCAGCAGCGTCTCGGGACAGGGTGGCCCTAAAAGCACCATATATTTT,TRBV9,TRBD1,TRBJ1-3,.
CASIYRGAGGSYEQYF,TGTGCCAGCATATATCGCGGGGCAGGAGGCTCCTACGAGCAGTACTTC,TRBV27,.,TRBJ2-7,.
CASSDQTGAWYGYTF,TGTGCCAGCAGTGACCAGACTGGGGCATGGTATGGCTACACCTTC,TRBV25-1,.,TRBJ1-2,.
CASSVGGLAETQYF,TGTGCCAGCAGCGTAGGAGGGCTTGCCGAGACCCAGTACTTC,TRBV9,.,TRBJ2-5,.
CASRWMGGSVTDTQYF,TGCGCCAGCAGATGGATGGGCGGGAGTGTTACAGATACGCAGTATTTT,TRBV5-1,TRBD2,TRBJ2-3,.
CASSRQGIEAFF,TGTGCCAGCAGCAGACAGGGAATCGAAGCTTTCTTT,TRBV6-5,TRBD1,TRBJ1-1,.
CASSLDSGSEKLFF,TGTGCCAGCAGCTTAGATTCAGGATCGGAAAAACTGTTTTTT,TRBV7-9,.,TRBJ1-4,.
CASSSETSGTDTQYF,TGCGCCAGCAGCTCGGAAACTAGCGGCACAGATACGCAGTATTTT,TRBV5-1,TRBD2,TRBJ2-3,.
CASSEGGSAYEQYF,TGTGCCAGCAGTGAAGGAGGGTCCGCCTACGAGCAGTACTTC,TRBV6-1,.,TRBJ2-7,.
CAWRATGQGDEQFF,TGTGCCTGGAGAGCGACAGGCCAGGGAGATGAGCAGTTCTTC,TRBV30,.,TRBJ2-1,.
CASSLDRAAGGSTGELFF,TGTGCCAGCAGCTTAGATCGGGCGGCAGGGGGGAGCACCGGGGAGCTGTTTTTT,TRBV11-2,.,TRBJ2-2,.
CASSDRGRGTDTQYF,TGTGCCAGCAGTGACAGGGGGCGTGGGACAGATACGCAGTATTTT,TRBV27,TRBD1,TRBJ2-3,.
CASSERGGPYGYTF,TGTGCCAGCAGTGAGAGGGGGGGTCCCTATGGCTACACCTTC,TRBV2,.,TRBJ1-2,.
CASRDSSRSYNSPLHF,TGCGCCAGCCGGGACAGCAGTAGGTCCTATAATTCACCCCTCCACTTT,TRBV5-1,TRBD1,TRBJ1-6,.
CAIALAGGGTDTQYF,TGTGCCATCGCTCTAGCGGGAGGAGGCACAGATACGCAGTATTTT,TRBV10-3,TRBD2,TRBJ2-3,.
CASSARGSGEQYF,TGTGCCAGCAGCGCCAGGGGATCGGGCGAGCAGTACTTC,TRBV6-5,.,TRBJ2-7,.
CAISYGQGAEETQYF,TGTGCCATCAGCTACGGACAGGGGGCTGAAGAGACCCAGTACTTC,TRBV10-3,TRBD1,TRBJ2-5,.
CSVGRDRAYEQYF,TGCAGCGTTGGCCGGGACAGAGCCTACGAGCAGTACTTC,TRBV29-1,TRBD1,TRBJ2-7,.
CASSSDRNSGANVLTF,TGCGCCAGCAGCTCCGACAGAAACTCTGGGGCCAACGTCCTGACTTTC,TRBV5-1,.,TRBJ2-6,.
CASSPTSPGELFF,TGTGCCAGCTCCCCGACTAGCCCCGGGGAGCTGTTTTTT,TRBV18,TRBD2,TRBJ2-2,.
CASSLGQGGGYEQYF,TGCGCCAGCAGCCTAGGACAGGGCGGCGGGTACGAGCAGTACTTC,TRBV5-1,TRBD1,TRBJ2-7,.
CASSRFRGVGNYGYTF,TGTGCCAGCAGCCGTTTCAGGGGAGTGGGTAACTATGGCTACACCTTC,TRBV3-1/TRBV3-2,.,TRBJ1-2,.
CASSLTGINEKLFF,TGTGCCAGCAGCTTAACAGGGATTAATGAAAAACTGTTTTTT,TRBV11-2,.,TRBJ1-4,.
CASSHGTGYGYTF,TGTGCCAGCAGCCATGGGACAGGCTATGGCTACACCTTC,TRBV12-3/TRBV12-4,TRBD1,TRBJ1-2,.
CASMGGRAYTQYF,TGTGCCAGCATGGGCGGGAGGGCCTATACGCAGTATTTT,TRBV2,TRBD2,TRBJ2-3,.
CASSPSGSGYNEQFF,TGTGCCAGCAGCCCTAGCGGGAGTGGTTACAATGAGCAGTTCTTC,TRBV7-9,TRBD2,TRBJ2-1,once
CASSQDQGTGNEAFF,TGCGCCAGCAGCCAAGATCAAGGGACAGGGAATGAAGCTTTCTTT,TRBV4-1,TRBD1,TRBJ1-1,.
CASSQDLGQLGEQYF,TGTGCCAGCAGCCAAGATCTCGGACAGCTTGGCGAGCAGTACTTC,TRBV3-1/TRBV3-2,.,TRBJ2-7,few
CAWTQGGAGGYTF,TGTGCCTGGACCCAAGGGGGCGCGGGAGGCTACACCTTC,TRBV30,TRBD1,TRBJ1-2,.
CASSLGDRGLETQYF,TGTGCCAGCAGCTTAGGGGACAGGGGGCTAGAGACCCAGTACTTC,TRBV11-2,TRBD1,TRBJ2-5,.
CASSLTGNYGYTF,TGTGCCAGCAGCCTGACAGGAAACTATGGCTACACCTTC,TRBV6-5,.,TRBJ1-2,few
CASSLVTSDYNEQFF,TGTGCCAGCAGCTTGGTCACTTCCGATTACAATGAGCAGTTCTTC,TRBV5-6,.,TRBJ2-1,.
CAISGKSGQGGNEQFF,TGTGCCATCAGTGGGAAGTCGGGACAGGGGGGGAATGAGCAGTTCTTC,TRBV10-3,TRBD1,TRBJ2-1,.